The entry below describes one T cell receptor beta chain. What it binds is unknown. The data derive from a study of cytomegalovirus exposure and HLA in healthy donors. CDR1 and CDR2 from the germline V gene are KGHSH and LQKENI. Trimming took 5 bases from V and 4 from J; bases not matched to a gene: 14. CDR3 length: 17 amino acids. It was with 60 Vbeta and 13 Jbeta primers that the PCR ran. Assay: immunoSEQ multiplex PCR; the TCRdb copy retains only in-frame clones and omits some. Here the sample spans under 200,000 clones, roughly 68% being singletons. Broader study findings: 87-base-pair reads could not separate some V segments, including TRBV6-2 and TRBV6-3.

V usage is TRBV18 and J usage is TRBJ1-2, with 9 bases that match TRBD1. Input material: PBMCs. This clonotype was obtained from a woman in her thirties in good health and CMV-seronegative. The CDR3 bases are TGTGCCAGCTCAACCGAATTAACAGGGGGCTCTTCCTATGGCTACACCTTC. Its protein is CASSTELTGGSSYGYTF.